Listed here are 28 T cell receptor beta chains from one sample, sequenced in a study of blood T cells in healthy people across ages. With a J-beta primer mix and a sample-barcoded 5' primer, a second PCR ran about 7 to 12 cycles. TCRdb ran MiXCR on the 5' RACE reads and lists one entry per CDR3 protein. The top ten clones hold approximately 14% of a sample with hundreds of thousands of distinct CDR3 sequences, 25% to 30% of them seen once. Sample: blood. The receptors were gathered from a woman of 80 years or more in good health.

As regards this clonotype: A much larger clone differs from this one at a single base, so this may be a read error. V and J are TRBV7-2 and TRBJ1-5; D is possibly TRBD1 (6 bases). Germline CDR1 and CDR2: SGHTA and FQGNSA. CDR3 size: 15 residues. The CDR3 DNA sequence: TGTGCCCGCAGCTCTACAGGGACCTCTAATCAGCCCCAGCATTTT. Translation: CARSSTGTSNQPQHF.

The sample holds a few counts of this clonotype. The chain uses TRBV19 and TRBJ1-5, with 7 bases lining up with TRBD1. The length of the CDR3 is 16 residues. V trimming: 4 bases; J trimming: 4 bases; junction bases outside the gene matches: 10. In germline, CDR1 is LNHDA, CDR2 SQIVND (reference sequence). CDR3 bases: TGTGCCAGTAGTAGGGGAAGACAGGGTCGAAATCAGCCCCAGCATTTT. It specifies CASSRGRQGRNQPQHF.

Details on this clonotype: A read error may explain this, as a much larger clone is one base away. The CDR3 nucleotides read TGTGCCAGCAGCGTAGAGCCCGGAGGTAACTATGGCCACACCTTC. Translated, it gives CASSVEPGGNYGHTF. The genes are TRBV9 and TRBJ1-2; D is unclear. Germline V CDR1 and CDR2: SGDLS, YYNGEE. There are 15 residues in the CDR3.

This clonotype was detected many times. The CDR3 here is CSARKSSADTQYF. The CDR3 DNA is TGCAGTGCTAGGAAGTCCAGCGCAGATACGCAGTATTTT. This chain links TRBV20-1 with TRBJ2-3; D gene unclear. V gave up 3 bases and J gave up 4 bases, with 11 bases separating them. From germline, CDR1 is DFQATT and CDR2 SNEGSKA (reference sequence). This CDR3 is built from 13 residues.

V and J are TRBV20-1 and TRBJ2-7, with D tentatively TRBD1 (6 bases). This CDR3 region has 16 residues. Germline V gene data show CDR1 as DFQATT and CDR2 as SNEGSKA (reference sequence). V lost 1 base and J lost 7, with 23 bases in between. The CDR3 region is CSARGGPEEFGEEQYF. In DNA, the CDR3 is TGCAGTGCTAGAGGGGGGCCAGAGGAGTTTGGAGAAGAGCAGTACTTC.

This clonotype was detected ten times or more. The V gene is TRBV12-3 or TRBV12-4, the J gene TRBJ1-1; TRBD1 matches at 7 bases. The CDR3 runs to 15 residues. V shed 5 bases and J 1 base; nucleotides not matched to a gene: 7. CDR3 coding DNA: TGTGCCAGCAGTCAAGACAGGGCCCCGAACACTGAAGCTTTCTTT. Amino acids: CASSQDRAPNTEAFF.

The sample holds many counts of this clonotype. The V and J genes are TRBV11-2 and TRBJ2-3; D tentatively reads TRBD1 or TRBD2 (6 bases each). The CDR3 has 18 residues. The V gene lost 3 bases and the J gene lost 1 base, with 20 bases spanning the gap. Germline CDR1 SGHAT, CDR2 FQNNGV. The CDR3 DNA sequence: TGTGCCAGCAGCTTGTCCGGCGTAGGGGGAGGCGGCACAGATACGCAGTATTTT. Translation: CASSLSGVGGGGTDTQYF.

On this clonotype itself: At one boundary the junction diverges from the germline segment, which might be a read error. V usage is TRBV30 and J usage is TRBJ1-2; tentatively, D is TRBD1 (5 bases). This CDR3 is 13 amino acids long. In germline, CDR1 is GTSNPN, CDR2 SVGIG (reference sequence). CDR3 protein: CAWTAGTSYDYTF. CDR3 nucleotides: TGTGCCTGGACCGCCGGGACGTCATATGACTACACCTTC.

Remarks on this clonotype: A read error is possible here, since a much larger clone lies one base away. J is TRBJ1-2 and V is TRBV3-1; no clear D. This CDR3 is built from 16 residues. V lost 4 bases, J lost 7 bases, and 22 bases lay in between. CDR1 and CDR2 (germline): LGHDT, YNNKEL (reference sequence). The CDR3 DNA sequence: TGTGCCAGCAGCCTGAGCCGGACCCCGATCGGCGGTGGCTACACCTTC. Protein product: CASSLSRTPIGGGYTF. The full variable domain, completed using reference TRBV3-1 and TRBJ1-2, is DTAVSQTPKYLVTQMGNDKSIKCEQNLGHDTMYWYKQDSKKFLKIMFSYNNKELIINETVPNRFSPKSPDKAHLNLHINSLELGDSAVYFCASSLSRTPIGGGYTFGSGTRLTVV.

This chain connects TRBV7-9 to TRBJ1-1, with D tentatively TRBD1 (6 bases). The CDR3 extends over 13 amino acids. Trimming took off 5 bases at V and 4 bases at J, with 11 bases between the two ends. CDR1 SEHNR and CDR2 FQNEAQ come from the germline V gene (reference sequence). CDR3 loop: CASSPRTATEAFF. The CDR3 bases are TGTGCCAGCAGCCCCAGGACAGCCACTGAAGCTTTCTTT.

This clonotype was found many times. This chain's CDR3 is CASSEVSLKAQYF. CDR3 in DNA: TGTGCCAGCAGTGAAGTCTCCTTGAAGGCGCAGTATTTT. V is TRBV25-1 and J is TRBJ2-3; D remains ambiguous. The V gene's germline CDR1 is MGHDK and CDR2 SYGVNS. The CDR3 totals 13 residues. V lost 2 bases and J lost 10, with 13 bases in between.

Concerning this clonotype: The junction shows a germline mismatch at one end, possibly a read error. This sequence joins TRBV28 and TRBJ1-2; 8 nucleotides match TRBD1. There are 15 residues in the CDR3. Germline CDR1 reads MDHEN; CDR2 reads SYDVKM. The chain's CDR3 is CASSPPGQVFYGCTF. The CDR3 DNA is TGTGCCAGCAGCCCACCGGGACAGGTTTTCTATGGCTGCACCTTC.

This clonotype was seen many times. This chain uses TRBV27 with TRBJ2-7; maybe TRBD1 (5 bases). The CDR3 runs 13 residues. Germline-derived CDR1 and CDR2 are MNHEY and SMNVEV (reference sequence). Deletions cut 3 bases from V and 1 base from J, with 7 bases between. CDR3 bases: TGTGCCAGCAGTTTCCGACAGTCCTACGAGCAGTACTTC. It codes for CASSFRQSYEQYF.

This clonotype came up many times. The chain links TRBV7-9 to TRBJ1-2; 9 bases match TRBD1. V lost 7 bases, J lost 8 bases, and 17 bases stayed unmatched. This CDR3 comprises 16 residues. The germline V gene encodes CDR1 SEHNR and CDR2 FQNEAQ (reference sequence). The CDR3 region is CASTYLPGQGGGGYTF. The CDR3 nucleotides read TGTGCCAGCACCTACCTCCCGGGACAGGGAGGAGGCGGCTACACCTTC.

The V call is TRBV6-5, the J call TRBJ2-7; 8 bases are a match to TRBD1. V lost 5 bases, J lost 7 bases, and 10 bases stayed unmatched. The CDR3 runs to 14 residues. CDR1 is MNHEY, CDR2 SVGAGI, per germline. CDR3 residues: CASSRQGSNNEQYF. In DNA, the CDR3 is TGTGCCAGCAGTAGACAGGGGTCCAACAATGAGCAGTACTTC.

In its sample, this clonotype was seen many times. In DNA form, the CDR3 reads TGCGCCAGCAGACCGGACAGTGAAAAACTGTTTTTT. Its translation is CASRPDSEKLFF. V and J are TRBV5-1 and TRBJ1-4; weak D call: TRBD1 (6 bases). Germline-derived CDR1 and CDR2 are SGHRS and YFSETQ. V lost 5 bases, J lost 7 bases, and 9 bases lay in between. The CDR3 totals 12 residues.

This clonotype was counted a few times. The chain is built from TRBV12-3 or TRBV12-4 and TRBJ1-1, with TRBD1 matching 8 bases. This CDR3 is built from 14 residues. After removal of 6 bases from V and 1 base from J, the junction contained 4 bases not matched to a gene. CDR3 in amino acids: CASRTGDGNTEAFF. As DNA, the CDR3 is TGTGCCAGCAGGACAGGGGACGGGAACACTGAAGCTTTCTTT.

As to this clonotype: Since a much larger clone is just one base distant, this may be a read error. The CDR3 spells CASSLVVGDTQYF. CDR3 nucleotides: TGTGCCAGCAGCTTAGTTGTTGGAGATACGCAGTATTTT. The V call is TRBV7-7, the J call TRBJ2-3; no definite D call. The CDR3 extends over 13 amino acids. V was clipped by 1 base and J by 5 bases, with 7 bases between them. CDR1 is SSHAT, CDR2 FNYEAQ, per germline (reference sequence).

This clonotype was picked up many times. This rearrangement joins TRBV7-9 to TRBJ1-2, with D hard to call. Trimming left V 5 bases short and J 7 bases short, with 11 bases between. Germline assignment: CDR1 SEHNR and CDR2 FQNEAQ (reference sequence). The CDR3 extends over 12 amino acids. The chain's CDR3 is CASSAARGGYTF. As DNA, the CDR3 is TGTGCCAGCAGCGCGGCCCGGGGTGGCTACACCTTC.

This clonotype was picked up one time. This chain joins TRBV7-9 and TRBJ2-1; possibly TRBD2 for D (6 bases). V dropped 1 base and J dropped 8 bases, with 12 bases sitting between them. Germline CDR1 and CDR2: SEHNR and FQNEAQ (reference sequence). The CDR3 is 14 amino acids. CDR3 DNA sequence: TGTGCCAGCAGCTTAGTGACTAGGGGAGATGAGCAGTTCTTC. It translates to CASSLVTRGDEQFF.

In the case of this clonotype: One base away lies a much larger clone, so this may be a sequencing read error. The genes are TRBV4-1 and TRBJ2-1, with no clear D. This CDR3 has 17 amino acids. Germline values: CDR1 MGHRA, CDR2 YSYEKL. V was pared by 0 bases and J by 5 bases, with 17 bases between. The chain's CDR3 is CASSQEQRRRPHNEQFF. In nucleotides, the CDR3 is TGCGCCAGCAGCCAAGAACAAAGACGGCGCCCCCACAATGAGCAGTTCTTC.

Regarding this clonotype: Its ends do not fully match the called genes, so a read error is possible. The genes are TRBV18 and TRBJ2-3; no clear D. Germline-derived CDR1 and CDR2 are KGHSH and LQKENI. This CDR3 is built from 16 residues. The CDR3 spells CASPPPIRRSTDTQYF. CDR3 nucleotides: TGTGCCAGCCCACCACCGATCAGACGAAGCACAGATACGCAGTATTTT.

This clonotype was seen a handful of times. The rearrangement links TRBV6-5 to TRBJ1-4; 11 bases line up with TRBD1. Germline values: CDR1 MNHEY, CDR2 SVGAGI. Trimming cost V 3 bases and J 8 bases; bases outside gene matches: 11. CDR3 size: 17 residues. The CDR3 DNA follows: TGTGCCAGCAGTTATGGACAGGGGGCTTTTGTAGGGGAAAAACTGTTTTTT. Translating it yields CASSYGQGAFVGEKLFF.

A few counts support this clonotype. A clone one base away is much larger, so this may be a read error. CDR3 sequence: CASSLAWGTYQETQYF. The CDR3 region has the DNA TGCGCCAGCAGCTTGGCCTGGGGCACGTACCAAGAGACCCAGTACTTC. The chain uses TRBV5-1 and TRBJ2-5; perhaps TRBD1 as D (5 bases). V was cut by 0 bases and J by 0 bases, with 12 bases left in between. Germline lookup yields CDR1 SGHRS and CDR2 YFSETQ. The CDR3 spans 16 residues.

This clonotype has more than one count but fewer than ten. The rearrangement joins TRBV5-1 to TRBJ2-5, with TRBD2 matching 9 bases. TRBJ2-7 matches the DNA end more closely, so the J call is doubtful. This CDR3 is built from 16 residues. Germline assignment: CDR1 SGHRS and CDR2 YFSETQ. DNA of the CDR3: TGCGCCAGCAGCTTCGCTGCGGGAGGGGCGGTAGGCGAGCAGTACTTC. Translating gives CASSFAAGGAVGEQYF.

This rearrangement joins TRBV7-9 to TRBJ2-3; 7 nucleotides line up with TRBD2. J lost 0 bases, V lost 5 bases, and 8 bases had no gene match. The V gene's germline CDR1 is SEHNR and CDR2 FQNEAQ (reference sequence). The CDR3 covers 16 residues. The CDR3 DNA is TGTGCCAGCAGCCTATCCGGGACTACTAGCACAGATACGCAGTATTTT. The encoded protein is CASSLSGTTSTDTQYF.

This clonotype has more than one count but fewer than ten. The rearrangement joins TRBV3-1 to TRBJ2-7; possibly TRBD1 for D (6 bases). V was clipped by 2 bases and J by 0 bases, with 14 bases between them. The CDR3 totals 16 residues. The germline V gene encodes CDR1 LGHDT and CDR2 YNNKEL (reference sequence). The CDR3 region is CASSQRQVWFSYEQYF. The CDR3 DNA reads as TGTGCCAGCAGCCAAAGACAGGTTTGGTTCTCCTACGAGCAGTACTTC.

The V gene is TRBV27, the J gene TRBJ2-7; no definite D call. V was cut by 2 bases and J by 0 bases, with 11 bases left in between. The CDR3 contains 15 residues. CDR1 and CDR2 from the germline V gene are MNHEY and SMNVEV (reference sequence). Here the CDR3 DNA reads TGTGCCAGCAGTTTAAGCCGCAGCAGCTCCTACGAGCAGTACTTC. This codes for CASSLSRSSSYEQYF.